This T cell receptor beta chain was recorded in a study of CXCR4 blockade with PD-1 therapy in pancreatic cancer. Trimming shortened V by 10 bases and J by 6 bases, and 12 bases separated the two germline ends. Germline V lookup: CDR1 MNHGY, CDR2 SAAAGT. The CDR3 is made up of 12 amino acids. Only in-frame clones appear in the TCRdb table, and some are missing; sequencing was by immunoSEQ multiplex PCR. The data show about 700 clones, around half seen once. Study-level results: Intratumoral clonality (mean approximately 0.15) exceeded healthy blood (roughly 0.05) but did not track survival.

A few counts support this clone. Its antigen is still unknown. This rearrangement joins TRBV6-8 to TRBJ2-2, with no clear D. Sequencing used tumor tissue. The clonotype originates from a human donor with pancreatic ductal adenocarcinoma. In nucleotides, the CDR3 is TGTGCCACTTACAGAGGAGCCGGGGAGCTGTTTTTT. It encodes CATYRGAGELFF.